This T cell receptor beta chain comes out of a study of early T cells in non-severe SARS-CoV-2 infection. Across the whole study: Bulk RNA isolated from unsorted whole blood underwent sequencing; chains were not paired.

Each cDNA molecule carried a unique molecular identifier. TCRdb reprocessed the 5' RACE reads via MiXCR and lists one record per CDR3 protein. The table records tens of thousands of distinct CDR3 sequences, 15% of them present only once. Study-level findings and limits: Matching with VDJdb favored anti-spike CD8 responses (missing private and CD4 specificities).

There are many counts of this clonotype. Its antigen is unidentified. Trimming cost V 0 bases and J 5 bases; bases outside gene matches: 2. There are 15 residues in the CDR3. Germline V CDR1 and CDR2: SGHRS, YFSETQ. The rearrangement joins TRBV5-1 to TRBJ2-5; 12 bases match TRBD2. The sample taken for sequencing was whole blood. The sequence came from an adult who was a healthcare worker with PCR-confirmed SARS-CoV-2 infection or an uninfected control (not recorded which). The CDR3 DNA reads as TGCGCCAGCAGCTTGGAAGGGACTAGCGGGGAGACCCAGTACTTC. Encoded protein: CASSLEGTSGETQYF. The variable domain in full, completed from reference TRBV5-1 and TRBJ2-5, reads KAGVTQTPRYLIKTRGQQVTLSCSPISGHRSVSWYQQTPGQGLQFLFEYFSETQRNKGNFPGRFSGRQFSNSRSEMNVSTLELGDSALYLCASSLEGTSGETQYFGPGTRLLVL.